Sequencing of this T cell receptor (beta chain) was carried out in a study of blood T cell repertoires in COVID-19. The CDR3 has 15 amino acids. Some clones are missing from TCRdb's copy, which holds only in-frame ones; the method was immunoSEQ multiplex PCR. The data show nearly 45,000 clones, about 83% seen once. Seattle enrolled patients during active infection and tracked them longitudinally. This chain links TRBV21-1 with TRBJ1-5; TRBD1 is the table's D call and was not checked against the DNA. TRBV21-1 is tagged as a pseudogene. The specimen sequenced was peripheral blood. This TCR came from a man in his forties or fifties with COVID-19, enrolled during active disease. This CDR3 reads CASDTSPWGNQPQHF. In DNA form, the CDR3 reads TGTGCCAGCGACACTTCACCGTGGGGCAATCAGCCCCAGCATTTT.